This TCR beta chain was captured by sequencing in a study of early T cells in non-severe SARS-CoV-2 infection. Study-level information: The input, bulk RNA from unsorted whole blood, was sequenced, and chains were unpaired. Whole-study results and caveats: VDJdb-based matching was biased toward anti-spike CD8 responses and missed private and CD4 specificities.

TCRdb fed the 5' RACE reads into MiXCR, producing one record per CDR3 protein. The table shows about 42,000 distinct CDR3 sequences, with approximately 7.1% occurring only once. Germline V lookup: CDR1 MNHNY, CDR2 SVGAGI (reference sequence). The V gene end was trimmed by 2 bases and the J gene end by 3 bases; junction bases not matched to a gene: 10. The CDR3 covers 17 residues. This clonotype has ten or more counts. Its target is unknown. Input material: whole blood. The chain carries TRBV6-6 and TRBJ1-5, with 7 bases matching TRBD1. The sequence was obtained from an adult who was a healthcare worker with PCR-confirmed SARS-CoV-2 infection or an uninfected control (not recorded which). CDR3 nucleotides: TGTGCCAGCAGTTACGGGTCCCACAGGGGCGTCAATCAGCCCCAGCATTTT. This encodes CASSYGSHRGVNQPQHF.